A selection of T cell receptor beta chains follows, all from one sample in a study of T cell repertoires in cytomegalovirus infection. Each CDR3 protein gets one entry after TCRdb re-called the reads with MiXCR. Of over 300,000 distinct CDR3 sequences listed, 17% are singletons. Sample: PBMCs. Receptors originate from a human donor in good health (CMV status not recorded). Some clones in this sample may be carry-over from other donors' samples. The CDR3 runs from the conserved cysteine through the conserved F or W. The D gene is left open where the match is weak. Where a row states a size, it is once, few, many or the class of an expanded clone; other rows omit it.

abundance: many
j_gene: TRBJ2-3
d_gene: TRBD2
len: 16
v_gene: TRBV7-2
CDR3nt: TGTGCCAGCAGCTTAGTCGGCGGGGGGACACAGACCACGCAGTATTTT
CDR3aa: CASSLVGGGTQTTQYF

abundance: many
j_gene: TRBJ1-5
d_gene: NA
len: 14
v_gene: TRBV12-3/TRBV12-4
CDR3nt: TGTGCCAGCAGTTTCGACGATAGCAATCAGCCCCAGCATTTT
CDR3aa: CASSFDDSNQPQHF

abundance: NA
j_gene: TRBJ1-5
d_gene: TRBD1
len: 15
v_gene: TRBV12-3/TRBV12-4
CDR3nt: TGTGCCAGCACCGGGACAGCGAATAGCAATCAGCCCCAGCATTTT
CDR3aa: CASTGTANSNQPQHF

abundance: few
j_gene: TRBJ2-5
d_gene: NA
len: 13
v_gene: TRBV7-9
CDR3nt: TGTGCCAGCAGCCCTAGAGTTGGGGAGCCCCAGTACTTC
CDR3aa: CASSPRVGEPQYF

abundance: many
j_gene: TRBJ2-2
d_gene: NA
len: 16
v_gene: TRBV11-3
CDR3nt: TGTGCCAGCAGCCCAGGGAGGCTCTTCTACACCGGGGAGCTGTTTTTT
CDR3aa: CASSPGRLFYTGELFF

abundance: many
j_gene: TRBJ1-6
d_gene: NA
len: 14
v_gene: TRBV4-1
CDR3nt: TGCGCCAGCAGCCAAGGTCATGATAATTCACCCCTCCACTTT
CDR3aa: CASSQGHDNSPLHF

abundance: many
j_gene: TRBJ1-5
d_gene: TRBD1
len: 16
v_gene: TRBV7-2
CDR3nt: TGTGCCAGCAGCTTAGGGGGGACAGGGTTTAATCAGCCCCAGCATTTT
CDR3aa: CASSLGGTGFNQPQHF

abundance: many
j_gene: TRBJ2-1
d_gene: TRBD2
len: 16
v_gene: TRBV7-8
CDR3nt: TGTGCCAGCAGCTCCCTTTATGGGACTATTATCGATGAGCAGTTCTTC
CDR3aa: CASSSLYGTIIDEQFF

abundance: many
j_gene: TRBJ1-6
d_gene: TRBD1
len: 17
v_gene: TRBV7-2
CDR3nt: TGTGCCAGCAGCCCTGCTAGGACAGGGGGCGGCAATTCACCCCTCCACTTT
CDR3aa: CASSPARTGGGNSPLHF

abundance: NA
j_gene: TRBJ1-6
d_gene: NA
len: 14
v_gene: TRBV27
CDR3nt: TGTGCCAGCCGCCCGAGGGGGAATAATTCACCCCTCCACTTT
CDR3aa: CASRPRGNNSPLHF

abundance: NA
j_gene: TRBJ2-7
d_gene: TRBD2
len: 15
v_gene: TRBV20-1
CDR3nt: TGCAGTGCTAGAGATCTCGGGACTAGCGCCTACGAGCAGTACTTC
CDR3aa: CSARDLGTSAYEQYF

abundance: few
j_gene: TRBJ1-6
d_gene: TRBD1
len: 15
v_gene: TRBV28
CDR3nt: TGTGCCAGCAGTCCCTGGGACAGGTTGGACTCACCCCTCCACTTT
CDR3aa: CASSPWDRLDSPLHF

abundance: few
j_gene: TRBJ1-5
d_gene: NA
len: 13
v_gene: TRBV6-1
CDR3nt: TGTGCCAGCAGTGTCCACATGGATCAGCCCCAGCATTTT
CDR3aa: CASSVHMDQPQHF

abundance: few
j_gene: TRBJ1-2
d_gene: NA
len: 12
v_gene: TRBV6-1
CDR3nt: TGTGCCAGCAGTGAAGCGGGTTATGGCTACACCTTC
CDR3aa: CASSEAGYGYTF

abundance: NA
j_gene: TRBJ2-3
d_gene: NA
len: 17
v_gene: TRBV2
CDR3nt: TGTGCCAGCAGTGAATTGGGAGTATCTGGGGGGCGAGATACGCAGTATTTT
CDR3aa: CASSELGVSGGRDTQYF

abundance: few
j_gene: TRBJ2-1
d_gene: NA
len: 14
v_gene: TRBV7-3
CDR3nt: TGTGCCAGCAGCTTAGACCCAGGGGCAAATGAGCAGTTCTTC
CDR3aa: CASSLDPGANEQFF

abundance: NA
j_gene: TRBJ1-1
d_gene: NA
len: 15
v_gene: TRBV19
CDR3nt: TGTGCCAGTAGTATAGAGGCACGCAGGGGCGCTGAAGCTTTCTTT
CDR3aa: CASSIEARRGAEAFF

abundance: NA
j_gene: TRBJ2-7
d_gene: NA
len: 18
v_gene: TRBV18
CDR3nt: TGTGCCAGCTCAGAGGGGACTGGAAGACGACTGGGTGGGGCTGAGCAGTACTTC
CDR3aa: CASSEGTGRRLGGAEQYF

abundance: many
j_gene: TRBJ2-1
d_gene: NA
len: 14
v_gene: TRBV5-1
CDR3nt: TGCGCCAGCAGTTTAAGGGGGGCCCCAAATGAGCAGTTCTTC
CDR3aa: CASSLRGAPNEQFF

abundance: few
j_gene: TRBJ1-1
d_gene: NA
len: 13
v_gene: TRBV20-1
CDR3nt: TGCAGTGCCCCGACGCAGGGGAACACTGAAGCTTTCTTT
CDR3aa: CSAPTQGNTEAFF

abundance: NA
j_gene: TRBJ2-7
d_gene: TRBD1
len: 15
v_gene: TRBV7-2
CDR3nt: TGTGCCAGCAGCGGACAGGGCCGGAACTCCTACGAGCAGTACTTC
CDR3aa: CASSGQGRNSYEQYF

abundance: few
j_gene: TRBJ1-5
d_gene: TRBD1
len: 14
v_gene: TRBV19
CDR3nt: TGTGCCAGTACACAGGCAGGGGGTGGTCAGCCCCAGCATTTT
CDR3aa: CASTQAGGGQPQHF